This note documents a single TCR beta chain sequence. This clone was counted once. It has no known antigen specificity. There are no base qualities to consult, and no much larger clone falls within one base. The data were obtained in a study of T cell responses to AZD1222 COVID-19 vaccine (dated by TCRdb to about 2021). Describing the broader study: AZD1222 recipients whose second dose came at about 4 weeks and those whose second dose came at about 12 weeks were combined into one group, since spike-specific TCR depth and breadth did not differ between the two schedules. A total of around 240 trial participants underwent TCR sequencing, of whom some 210 received two doses of AZD1222 and about 25 received two doses of the MenACWY control vaccine. Enrollment into the trials was organized by age into subgroups of 18-55, 56-69 and 70-plus years, and those subgroups contained roughly 150, 30 and 60 TCR-sequenced participants, respectively.

The CDR3 sequence holds 17 residues, the cysteine and phenylalanine included. The kept DNA is CDR3 alone, 51 bases in frame from the first base. CDR1 and CDR2 (SEHNR, FQNEAQ) derive from the germline V gene (reference sequence). V lost 4 bases and J lost 4 bases, and the count of bases not matched to a germline gene is 12. The sample's time point label, in plain terms: baseline before first vaccination. The vaccinee samples were drawn from two UK trials, COV001 and COV002, one of which was a single-blind randomized controlled phase 2/3 trial testing AZD1222 (ChAdOx1 nCoV-19) in healthy adults. Trial participant PBMC samples were collected at day 0 and day 28 after the second dose for TCRbeta chain sequencing. The CDR3 regions of human TCRbeta chains were analyzed by immunosequencing. Under the source paper's analysis protocol: TCRs in the repertoires were matched against a reference library of SARS-CoV-2-specific TCRs that had been generated with the MIRA antigen-specificity platform. Breadth was defined as the fraction of unique TCRs that were SARS-CoV-2-associated. Depth was defined as the fraction of total T cells that were SARS-CoV-2-associated. Using the MIRA data, each spike-specific TCR was assigned both to the spike region to which the TCR was reactive and to a CD4 or CD8 class. Log10-transformed breadth and depth values were compared by one-way ANOVA with Sidak's multiple comparisons tests. Held by TCRdb, this immuneACCESS table contains in-frame sequences only and omits some clones. Under half of the omission traces to an unresolved V gene where checked; the cause of the rest is unknown. From that table come the V and J calls and clone size; the DNA was used to work out D and trimming. Here the sample has under 200,000 clones; about 95% occur a single time. The ten largest clones take up approximately 0.69% of the sample.

What the authors observed across the whole study: Conclusions about previously exposed vaccinees were limited because only six or seven AZD1222 recipients were SARS-CoV-2 seropositive at baseline. Nearly half of unique spike-specific TCRs reportedly recognized epitopes outside regions mutated in the B.1.351 and B.1.1.7 variants. The vaccine-associated CD4 TCRs covered the entire spike protein, and the dominant responses fell in regions 160-218 and 743-854. No day 14 peak-response samples were available, so repertoires were characterized only after the peak T cell response. After two AZD1222 doses, spike-specific TCR breadth and depth were significantly higher than at day 0 and than in MenACWY recipients. In the small 56-69-year group, the increase in depth fell short of significance, most likely because of low power. Most participants were white British and females outnumbered males, and the authors suggested that clonal diversity may have been underestimated.

This TCR derives from an adult in good health. The chain was built from TRBV7-9 and TRBJ1-1; 10 nucleotides in the junction match TRBD1. The sequences come from peripheral blood, collected on day 0 of AZD1222 vaccination. For the CDR3, the sequence is CASSSPNRDRGGTEAFF. The sequenced DNA is TGTGCCAGCAGCTCCCCGAACCGGGACAGGGGTGGCACTGAAGCTTTCTTT.